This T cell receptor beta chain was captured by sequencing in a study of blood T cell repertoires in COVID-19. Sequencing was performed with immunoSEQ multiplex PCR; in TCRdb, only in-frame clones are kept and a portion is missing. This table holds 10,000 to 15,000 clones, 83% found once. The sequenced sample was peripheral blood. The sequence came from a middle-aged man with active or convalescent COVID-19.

The DNA for the CDR3 is TGTGCCAGCTCACTTGGACTAGCGGGAGGGTATGGAGATACGCAGTATTTT. This gives the protein CASSLGLAGGYGDTQYF. The chain employs TRBV18 and TRBJ2-3, with 15 bases identical to TRBD2. This CDR3 is built from 17 residues. From germline, CDR1 is KGHSH and CDR2 LQKENI. With V trimmed by 4 bases and J by 5 bases, 7 bases remained unmatched. The complete variable domain, with remaining parts taken from reference TRBV18 and TRBJ2-3, reads NAGVMQNPRHLVRRRGQEARLRCSPMKGHSHVYWYRQLPEEGLKFMVYLQKENIIDESGMPKERFSAEFPKEGPSILRIQQVVRGDSAAYFCASSLGLAGGYGDTQYFGPGTRLTVL.